This T cell receptor (beta chain) stems from a study of blood T cell repertoires in COVID-19. This CDR3 has 15 residues. Germline CDR1 and CDR2: MGHRA and YSYEKL. J was trimmed by 4 bases and V by 4 bases; bases with no gene match: 8. Two negative PCRs, clearance, or symptom resolution were required of recovered Cohort 3 donors. Some clones are missing from TCRdb's copy, which holds only in-frame ones; the method was immunoSEQ multiplex PCR. Of about 200,000 clones listed, 85% are singletons. The chain is built from TRBV4-1 and TRBJ1-1, with 8 positions matching TRBD1. Source material: PBMCs or T cells enriched from blood (not recorded which). This TCR was recovered from a middle-aged man who had recovered from COVID-19. The CDR3 reads CASSPTDRDGTEAFF. CDR3 coding DNA: TGCGCCAGCAGCCCCACGGACAGGGATGGCACTGAAGCTTTCTTT.